This is a list of T cell receptor beta chains from one sample in a study of CD8+CD57+ T cells in acquired aplastic anemia. TCRdb itself ran the reads through MiXCR, one entry per CDR3 protein. The data show 200,000 to 250,000 distinct CDR3 sequences, with 60% to 80% seen just once and around 60% held by the top ten. The sample comprised sorted CD4+, CD8+, or CD8+CD57+ T cells (not recorded which) from PBMCs. These TCRs come from a human donor with aplastic anemia. Both conserved end residues are part of each CDR3. A row's size may be missing; if present it is once, few, many or a size class.

length,V,size,CDR3
12,TRBV6-5,NA,CASSEVGLEQYF
15,TRBV10-3,NA,CAISESDGPSYGQYF
14,TRBV6-2/TRBV6-3,many,CASSYRGDARKLFF
15,TRBV15,NA,CATSSPGGIQETQYF
14,TRBV9,once,CASSTTDTDSPLHF
13,TRBV19,NA,CASSEDRVYGYTF
15,TRBV5-4,NA,CASKIGPGGPDTQYF
13,TRBV19,NA,CASSIRGQGGYTF
12,TRBV11-2,NA,CASSGTGGASFF
13,TRBV7-2,many,CASSLGLMAEQYF
13,TRBV29-1,NA,CSVDRDRGSEAFF
14,TRBV5-6,NA,CASSPPSLAREQYF
14,TRBV5-1,NA,CASSVGQGEETQYF
13,TRBV24-1,NA,CATSAVGSHEQYF
14,TRBV7-9,NA,CASRPDRNTGELFF
13,TRBV7-4,NA,CASSLGQSNEQYF
15,TRBV9,NA,CASSGPIGYNSPLHF
16,TRBV7-3,NA,CASSLTGTGGTGELFF
14,TRBV7-9,NA,CASSFSAGTNEQFF
18,TRBV9,once,CASSVPRHGTGGADTQYF
15,TRBV19,NA,CASSARTSGSLEQYF
13,TRBV19,NA,CASSIGALYEQYF
17,TRBV7-3,NA,CASSSRAAGGADNEQFF
14,TRBV7-3,NA,CASSSIYRDAEAFF
16,TRBV20-1,NA,CSAELGQGYSGNTIYF
16,TRBV6-6,NA,CASSYQGRGEHEKLFF
12,TRBV7-3,NA,CASEGASSGNTF
15,TRBV9,once,CASSPLIGGFDEQFF
12,TRBV11-2,few,CASSWPDYEQYF
13,TRBV7-9,NA,CASSLVGLNGYTF
12,TRBV10-1,NA,CASSTGTGTLNF
15,TRBV19,NA,CASSARGGHYNEQFF
13,TRBV5-4,NA,CASSSRDNTEAFF
13,TRBV7-9,few,CASSFMENTEAFF
14,TRBV19,many,CASSMFPAAYEQYF
14,TRBV2,NA,CASSVAGGSYEQYF
13,TRBV6-4,NA,CASAGTQEGEQFF
14,TRBV12-3/TRBV12-4,NA,CASSLAQGHNEQFF
14,TRBV20-1,NA,CSASGRSSYYEQYF
13,TRBV2,NA,CASSDYSYYDPYF
12,TRBV5-1,NA,CASSPMDGEQLF
13,TRBV19,few,CASSATGWTEAFF
15,TRBV7-2,NA,CASSLEQGLNTEAFF
17,TRBV24-1,NA,CATSDWTSGRYVNEQFF
14,TRBV7-3,NA,CASSNKSNTGELFF
16,TRBV24-1,NA,CATSDPTGVNVGEQFF
11,TRBV29-1,NA,CSVEEYNEQFF
14,TRBV29-1,many,CSVEVGDRGYEQYF
15,TRBV12-3/TRBV12-4,NA,CASSSGTGVVYGYTF
15,TRBV9,NA,CASSVGPEITYEQYF
13,TRBV12-3/TRBV12-4,few,CASSKGRPSEQYF
13,TRBV7-3,NA,CASSLTGQNEQFF
17,TRBV18,NA,CASSPGVGVRGNQPQHF
11,TRBV19,NA,CATQLGTEAFF
15,TRBV9,NA,CASATSGHLGDTQYF
15,TRBV15,NA,CATSRDKGGPDTQYF
16,TRBV7-9,once,CASSLGVSLEWGTQYF
16,TRBV7-2,NA,CASSSQTGQGSYEQYF